This TCR beta chain comes out of a study of cytomegalovirus exposure and HLA in healthy donors. General study points: In a later analysis, DRB1 alleles had the most associated TCRs; HLA-C alleles the fewest. Analysis was carried out at a later point, and it linked a missense DCLRE1C variant to TCR beta V- and J-gene trimming. Data from an earlier analysis indicated that most TCR beta V segments were productive either about 87% or about 30% of the time. Common viral pathogens were later found to be apparently linked to several of the most significant clusters.

In regard to this clone: No antigen is known for it.

The V gene end was trimmed by 5 bases and the J gene end by 2 bases; junction bases not matched to a gene: 2. The germline CDR1 and CDR2 sequences are WNHNN and SYGVQD (reference sequence). The CDR3 contains 14 residues. The PCR ran on 60 Vbeta and 13 Jbeta primers. Only in-frame clones appear in the TCRdb table, and some are missing; sequencing was by immunoSEQ multiplex PCR. The data contain 100,000 to 150,000 clones, around 78% of them seen just once; the ten biggest clones take up roughly 6%. This chain joins TRBV10-1 and TRBJ2-3, with TRBD2 matching 9 bases. The receptor was isolated from a middle-aged woman in good health and CMV-seronegative. The sample consisted of PBMCs. CDR3 sequence reads: CASSLAGATDTQYF. CDR3 nucleotides: TGCGCCAGCAGTTTAGCGGGAGCCACAGATACGCAGTATTTT.